A single sample is the source of the 23 T cell receptor beta chains below, sequenced in a study of T cell repertoires in cytomegalovirus infection. TCRdb recomputed calls from the reads with MiXCR, one row per CDR3 protein. The sample contains about a million distinct CDR3 sequences, roughly 30% of which appear only once. Their recognized antigens are unknown. The input for sequencing was cultured CD8+ T cells from PBMCs, taken from culture after CMV antigen stimulation. These receptor sequences come from a human donor in good health (CMV status not recorded). Some clones in this sample may be carry-over from other donors' samples.

This clonotype has at least ten counts. This chain connects TRBV7-9 to TRBJ1-1; tentative D call: TRBD1 (5 bases). The CDR3 is made up of 17 amino acids. Between the trimmed V and J ends, which lost 2 bases and 2 bases, there was a span of 18 bases. CDR1 is SEHNR, CDR2 FQNEAQ, per germline (reference sequence). Here the CDR3 reads CASSLRLRDSENTEAFF. CDR3 sequence (DNA): TGTGCCAGCAGCTTACGGCTCCGGGACTCCGAAAACACTGAAGCTTTCTTT.

This clonotype was observed a few times. The chain is built from TRBV19 and TRBJ1-1; D gene ambiguous. The V gene lost 3 bases and the J gene lost 6 bases, with 11 bases spanning the gap. Germline CDR1 LNHDA, CDR2 SQIVND (reference sequence). The length of the CDR3 is 13 residues. The CDR3 reads CASSMVGAAEAFF. CDR3 coding DNA: TGTGCCAGTAGTATGGTCGGAGCAGCTGAAGCTTTCTTT.

This clonotype has ten or more counts. V and J are TRBV7-2 and TRBJ2-1; 13 bases are a match to TRBD2. Germline V gene lookup returns CDR1 SGHTA and CDR2 FQGNSA. This CDR3 comprises 16 residues. Trimming cost V 4 bases and J 2 bases; bases outside gene matches: 2. As DNA, the CDR3 is TGTGCCAGCAGCTCTGGACTAGCGGGGGCCTACAATGAGCAGTTCTTC. It translates to CASSSGLAGAYNEQFF.

About this clonotype itself: A single base separates this from a much larger clone, so it may be a read error. The chain uses TRBV7-6 and TRBJ2-1; the match to TRBD2 covers 13 bases. The CDR3 is 18 amino acids. The germline V gene encodes CDR1 SGHVS and CDR2 FNYEAQ. CDR3 residues: CAGSLARLAGGSYNEQFF. CDR3 DNA sequence: TGTGCCGGCAGCTTAGCCCGACTAGCGGGGGGCTCCTACAATGAGCAGTTCTTC.

The chain employs TRBV15 and TRBJ2-1; D ambiguous. Trimming took off 8 bases at V and 9 bases at J, with 14 bases between the two ends. Germline V CDR1 and CDR2: LNHNV, YYDKDF (reference sequence). The CDR3 covers 12 residues. CDR3 DNA: TGTGCCACCGGGCATTATACCCGTGAGCAGTTCTTC. It translates to CATGHYTREQFF. Complete variable domain (other parts from reference TRBV15 and TRBJ2-1): DAMVIQNPRYQVTQFGKPVTLSCSQTLNHNVMYWYQQKSSQAPKLLFHYYDKDFNNEADTPDNFQSRRPNTSFCFLDIRSPGLGDTAMYLCATGHYTREQFFGPGTRLTVL.

This clonotype was counted at least ten times. CDR3 residues: CASSEGQGDFLRQPQHF. CDR3 sequence (DNA): TGTGCCAGCAGCGAAGGACAGGGGGATTTTCTAAGACAGCCCCAGCATTTT. The rearrangement uses TRBV7-2 and TRBJ1-5; 10 bases agree with TRBD1. This CDR3 has 17 residues. The germline V gene has CDR1 SGHTA and CDR2 FQGNSA. V lost 5 bases, J lost 7 bases, and 14 bases stayed unmatched.

This clonotype was seen repeatedly, ten times or more. The rearrangement links TRBV10-3 to TRBJ2-2, with no clear D. V lost 4 bases to trimming and J lost 4 bases, with 16 bases between them. The CDR3 loop spans 16 amino acids. Germline loops: CDR1 ENHRY, CDR2 SYGVKD. This CDR3 is CAISGTDRILTGELFF. CDR3 bases: TGTGCCATCAGTGGAACGGACCGGATTCTCACCGGGGAGCTGTTTTTT.

V usage is TRBV3-1 and J usage is TRBJ2-1; 12 bases agree with TRBD2. The V segment lost 0 bases and the J segment 10 bases; nucleotides outside the gene matches: 7. Germline V gives CDR1 LGHDT, CDR2 YNNKEL (reference sequence). CDR3 length: 16 residues. In DNA form, the CDR3 reads TGTGCCAGCAGCCAAGAGGGCCTAGCGGGGGGGCAAGAGCAGTTCTTC. Translating gives CASSQEGLAGGQEQFF.

About this clonotype: Since no conserved phenylalanine or tryptophan closes the CDR3, a read error is the likely cause. J is TRBJ2-5 and V is TRBV7-6, with D possibly being TRBD1 (7 bases). CDR1 and CDR2 from the germline V gene are SGHVS and FNYEAQ. The CDR3 is 16 amino acids. The V and J ends lost 2 bases and 1 base respectively, with 14 bases between them. The CDR3 protein is CASSLLSEGAQETQYY. The CDR3 nucleotides are TGTGCCAGCAGCTTACTTTCGGAGGGGGCCCAAGAGACCCAGTACTAC.

In nucleotides, the CDR3 is TGTGCCATCACGACCGGGACGCTGAACACTGAAGCTTTCTTT. It specifies CAITTGTLNTEAFF. The chain joins TRBV2 to TRBJ1-1; tentative D call: TRBD1 (5 bases). Germline CDR1 and CDR2: SNHLY and FYNNEI. This CDR3 spans 14 amino acids. Trimming took 10 bases from V and 0 from J, leaving 15 bases between them.

V and J are TRBV9 and TRBJ2-3; 8 positions match TRBD1. The CDR3 has 14 amino acids. Trimming took 3 bases from V and 3 from J; bases not matched to a gene: 3. CDR1 is SGDLS and CDR2 is YYNGEE in the germline V gene. The CDR3: CASSEDRVTDTQYF. CDR3 DNA sequence: TGTGCCAGCAGCGAGGACAGGGTAACAGATACGCAGTATTTT.

This clonotype has a handful of counts. The gene calls are TRBV11-2 and TRBJ2-6; D ambiguous. Per the germline V gene, CDR1 is SGHAT and CDR2 is FQNNGV. The CDR3 runs to 14 residues. V lost 4 bases and J 9 bases, leaving 13 bases between the germline ends. CDR3 residues: CASSYSLGYNVLTF. For the CDR3, the DNA is TGTGCCAGCAGCTACAGCTTGGGCTACAACGTCCTGACTTTC.

This clonotype occurred many times. The rearrangement uses TRBV6-1 and TRBJ2-7; weak D call: TRBD1 (6 bases). CDR3 length equals 14 residues. CDR1 MNHNS and CDR2 SASEGT come from the germline V gene. With 2 bases removed from V and 7 bases from J, the gap between germline ends came to 15 bases. The CDR3 reads CASSEFGTFREQYF. The CDR3 DNA sequence: TGTGCCAGCAGTGAATTCGGGACATTTAGGGAGCAGTACTTC.

The rearrangement joins TRBV7-6 to TRBJ2-7, with a weak D call TRBD1 (5 bases). Trimming left V 6 bases short and J 4 bases short, with 16 bases between. Germline loops: CDR1 SGHVS, CDR2 FNYEAQ. CDR3 length: 14 amino acids. CDR3 nucleotide sequence: TGTGCCAGCAGTCCTCAGGGTCTCCCTTACGAGCAGTACGTC. It specifies CASSPQGLPYEQYV.

The chain recombines TRBV7-9 with TRBJ1-1, with 8 bases fitting TRBD1. Trimming removed 5 bases from V and 8 bases from J; junction bases left unmatched: 7. The CDR3 extends over 13 amino acids. CDR1 and CDR2 from the germline V gene are SEHNR and FQNEAQ (reference sequence). The DNA of the CDR3 is TGTGCCAGCAGCCCAACCGGGACAGGAGAAGCTTTCTTT. Residues: CASSPTGTGEAFF.

This clonotype has only a few counts. V gene TRBV12-3 or TRBV12-4 combines with J gene TRBJ1-4, with TRBD1 identical over 7 bases. This CDR3 region has 14 residues. J was trimmed by 7 bases and V by 2 bases; bases with no gene match: 4. Written as DNA, the CDR3 is TGTGCCAGCAGTTTATCAGGGGGTTTTGAAAAACTGTTTTTT. Its translation: CASSLSGGFEKLFF.

The chain carries TRBV6-1 and TRBJ1-2; unclear D gene. This CDR3 spans 11 amino acids. V was shortened by 7 bases and J by 8 bases, with 11 bases between the two germline ends. Germline lookup yields CDR1 MNHNS and CDR2 SASEGT. The CDR3 spells CASTPSRGYTF. As DNA, the CDR3 is TGTGCCAGCACCCCCTCCCGGGGCTACACCTTC.

This clonotype was counted a single time. Since a much larger clone is just one base distant, this may be a read error. The chain joins TRBV7-9 to TRBJ2-1; no reliable D call. CDR1 SEHNR and CDR2 FQNEAQ come from the germline V gene (reference sequence). The ends were cut back, 8 bases at V and 8 bases at J, with 25 bases in the middle. The CDR3 totals 16 residues. The CDR3 region has the DNA TGTGCCAGCCAGCCCGCTGGGCAAGCCTACGTCTATGAGCAGTTCTTC. Translation: CASQPAGQAYVYEQFF.

This clonotype has more than one count but fewer than ten. The CDR3 here is CSADSRGSAHYEQYF. CDR3 DNA: TGCAGTGCGGATAGCCGAGGTTCGGCACACTACGAGCAGTACTTC. The chain has TRBV20-1 and TRBJ2-7; D gene ambiguous. Trimming shortened V by 6 bases and J by 3 bases, and 21 bases separated the two germline ends. This CDR3 is built from 15 residues. The germline gives CDR1 DFQATT, CDR2 SNEGSKA (reference sequence).

The table lists this clonotype with a few counts. The chain couples TRBV6-6 to TRBJ1-2, with 10 bases fitting TRBD1. Trimming cost V 7 bases and J 13 bases; bases outside gene matches: 6. This CDR3 comprises 11 residues. Germline V CDR1 and CDR2: MNHNY, SVGAGI (reference sequence). Here the CDR3 DNA reads TGTGCCAGCACCCTGGACAGGGGGGCCACCTTC. Protein product: CASTLDRGATF.

The genes are TRBV4-1 and TRBJ1-5; D is uncertain. Trimming took 5 bases from V and 0 from J, leaving 11 bases between them. The germline CDR1 and CDR2 sequences are MGHRA and YSYEKL. This CDR3 has 15 amino acids. The CDR3, as DNA: TGCGCCAGCAGCTCCGGAAGGAATAGCAATCAGCCCCAGCATTTT. The encoded protein is CASSSGRNSNQPQHF.

This clonotype was counted between two and nine times. This sequence joins TRBV15 and TRBJ1-2, with D perhaps TRBD1 (5 bases). Trimming shortened V by 3 bases and J by 8 bases, and 19 bases separated the two germline ends. The CDR3 has 15 amino acids. The germline CDR1 and CDR2 sequences are LNHNV and YYDKDF (reference sequence). CDR3 nucleotide sequence: TGTGCCACCAGCAGTAACGAGGGACGGCATATGGGCTACACCTTC. This sequence encodes CATSSNEGRHMGYTF.

This sequence joins TRBV28 and TRBJ2-5, with 7 positions matching TRBD1. J was trimmed by 4 bases and V by 5 bases; bases with no gene match: 13. The CDR3 length is 16 residues. Germline CDR1 reads MDHEN; CDR2 reads SYDVKM. CDR3 sequence reads: CASSPQDSPGGETQYF. For the CDR3, the DNA is TGTGCCAGCAGTCCCCAGGACAGCCCAGGGGGAGAGACCCAGTACTTC.